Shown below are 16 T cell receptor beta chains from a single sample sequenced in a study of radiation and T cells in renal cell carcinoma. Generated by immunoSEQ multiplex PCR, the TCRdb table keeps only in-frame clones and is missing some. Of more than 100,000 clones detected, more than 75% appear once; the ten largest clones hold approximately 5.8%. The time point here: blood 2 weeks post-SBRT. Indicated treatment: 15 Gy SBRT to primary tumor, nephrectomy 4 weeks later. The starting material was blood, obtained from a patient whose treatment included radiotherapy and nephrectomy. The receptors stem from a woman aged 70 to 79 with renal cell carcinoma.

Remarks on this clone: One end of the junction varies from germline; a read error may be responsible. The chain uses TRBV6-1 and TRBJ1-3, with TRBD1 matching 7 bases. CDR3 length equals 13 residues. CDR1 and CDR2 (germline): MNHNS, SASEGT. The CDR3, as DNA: TGTGCCAGCAGCTTCGCGAATGGACAGGCCATGTTATTT. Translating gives CASSFANGQAMLF.

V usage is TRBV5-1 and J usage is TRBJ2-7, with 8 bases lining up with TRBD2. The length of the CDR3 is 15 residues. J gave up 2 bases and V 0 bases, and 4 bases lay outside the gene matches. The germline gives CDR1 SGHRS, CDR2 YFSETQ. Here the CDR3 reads CASSLVSGDTYEQYF. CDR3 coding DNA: TGCGCCAGCAGCTTGGTTAGCGGGGACACCTACGAGCAGTACTTC.

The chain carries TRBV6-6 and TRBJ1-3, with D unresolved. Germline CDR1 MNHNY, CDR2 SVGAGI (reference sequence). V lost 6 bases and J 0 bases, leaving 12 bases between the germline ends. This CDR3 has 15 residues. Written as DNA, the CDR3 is TGTGCCAGCAGCCCTCAGGTTTTCTCTGGAAACACCATATATTTT. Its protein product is CASSPQVFSGNTIYF.

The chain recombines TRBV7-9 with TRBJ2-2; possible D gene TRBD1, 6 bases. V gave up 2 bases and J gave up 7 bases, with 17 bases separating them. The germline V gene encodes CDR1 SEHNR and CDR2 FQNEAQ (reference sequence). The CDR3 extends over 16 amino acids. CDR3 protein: CASSLRSTGRIGELFF. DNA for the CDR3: TGTGCCAGCAGCTTAAGAAGCACAGGGAGAATCGGGGAGCTGTTTTTT.

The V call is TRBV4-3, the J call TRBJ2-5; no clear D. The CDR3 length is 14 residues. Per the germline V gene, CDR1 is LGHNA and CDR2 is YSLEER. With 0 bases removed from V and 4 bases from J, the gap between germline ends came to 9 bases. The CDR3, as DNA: TGCGCCAGCAGCCAAGATTTCAGATTAGAGACCCAGTACTTC. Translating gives CASSQDFRLETQYF.

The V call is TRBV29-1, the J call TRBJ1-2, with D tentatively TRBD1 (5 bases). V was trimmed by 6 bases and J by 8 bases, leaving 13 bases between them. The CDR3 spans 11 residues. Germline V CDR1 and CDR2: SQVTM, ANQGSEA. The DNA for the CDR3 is TGCAGCGTAACAGGTCCGGGGGGCTACACCTTC. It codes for CSVTGPGGYTF. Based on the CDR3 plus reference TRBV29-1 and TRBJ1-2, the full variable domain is SAVISQKPSRDICQRGTSLTIQCQVDSQVTMMFWYRQQPGQSLTLIATANQGSEATYESGFVIDKFPISRPNLTFSTLTVSNMSPEDSSIYLCSVTGPGGYTFGSGTRLTVV.

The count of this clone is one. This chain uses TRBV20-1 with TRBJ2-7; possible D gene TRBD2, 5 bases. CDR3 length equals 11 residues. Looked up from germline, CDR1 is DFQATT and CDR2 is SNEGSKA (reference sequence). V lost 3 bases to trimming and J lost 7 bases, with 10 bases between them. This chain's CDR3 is CSARDLTEQYF. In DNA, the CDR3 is TGCAGTGCTAGGGACTTGACTGAGCAGTACTTC.

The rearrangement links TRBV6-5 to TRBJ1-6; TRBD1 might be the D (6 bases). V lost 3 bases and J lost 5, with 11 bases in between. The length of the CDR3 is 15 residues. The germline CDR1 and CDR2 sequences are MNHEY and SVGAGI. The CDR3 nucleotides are TGTGCCAGCAGTTATTCGGGGGGGCATAATTCACCCCTCCACTTT. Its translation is CASSYSGGHNSPLHF.

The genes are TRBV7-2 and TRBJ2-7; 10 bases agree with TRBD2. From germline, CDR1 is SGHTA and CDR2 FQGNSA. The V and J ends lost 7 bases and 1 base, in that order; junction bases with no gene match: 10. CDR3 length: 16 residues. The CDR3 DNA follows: TGTGCCAGCACCGTCTTACTAGCGGGGCTTTCCTACGAGCAGTACTTC. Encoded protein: CASTVLLAGLSYEQYF. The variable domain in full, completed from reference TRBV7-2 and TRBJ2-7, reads GAGVSQSPSNKVTEKGKDVELRCDPISGHTALYWYRQSLGQGLEFLIYFQGNSAPDKSGLPSDRFSAERTGGSVSTLTIQRTQQEDSAVYLCASTVLLAGLSYEQYFGPGTRLTVT.

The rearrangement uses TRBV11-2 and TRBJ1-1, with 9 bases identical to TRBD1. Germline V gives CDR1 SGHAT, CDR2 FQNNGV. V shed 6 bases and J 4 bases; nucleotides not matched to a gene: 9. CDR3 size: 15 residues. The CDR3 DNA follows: TGTGCCAGCAGACCCTCCCCGGGACAGGGCACTGAAGCTTTCTTT. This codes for CASRPSPGQGTEAFF.

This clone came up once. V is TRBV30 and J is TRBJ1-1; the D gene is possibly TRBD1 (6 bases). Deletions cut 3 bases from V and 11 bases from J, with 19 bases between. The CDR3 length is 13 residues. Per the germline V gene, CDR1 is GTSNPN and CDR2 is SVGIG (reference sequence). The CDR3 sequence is CAWRQGGTFGAFF. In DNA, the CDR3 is TGTGCCTGGAGACAGGGTGGGACCTTTGGCGCTTTCTTT.

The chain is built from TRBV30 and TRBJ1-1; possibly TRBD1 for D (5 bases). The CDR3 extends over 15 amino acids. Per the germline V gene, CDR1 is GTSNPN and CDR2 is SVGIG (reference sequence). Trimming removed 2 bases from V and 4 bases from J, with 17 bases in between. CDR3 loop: CAWSQNGAGGTEAFF. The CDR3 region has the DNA TGTGCCTGGAGTCAGAATGGAGCGGGGGGCACTGAAGCTTTCTTT.

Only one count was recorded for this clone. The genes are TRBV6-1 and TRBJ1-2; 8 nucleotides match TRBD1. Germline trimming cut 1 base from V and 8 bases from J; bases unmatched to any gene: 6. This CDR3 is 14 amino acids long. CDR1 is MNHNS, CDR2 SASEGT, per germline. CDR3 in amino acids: CASSEGQGSGGYTF. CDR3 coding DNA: TGTGCCAGCAGTGAAGGACAGGGGTCGGGGGGCTACACCTTC.

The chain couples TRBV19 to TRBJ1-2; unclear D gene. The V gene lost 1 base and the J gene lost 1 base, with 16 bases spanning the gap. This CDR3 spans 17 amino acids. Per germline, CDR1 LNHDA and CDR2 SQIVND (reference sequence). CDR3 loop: CASSIAAGRRNNYGYTF. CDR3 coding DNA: TGTGCCAGTAGTATAGCGGCAGGCCGAAGGAATAACTATGGCTACACCTTC.

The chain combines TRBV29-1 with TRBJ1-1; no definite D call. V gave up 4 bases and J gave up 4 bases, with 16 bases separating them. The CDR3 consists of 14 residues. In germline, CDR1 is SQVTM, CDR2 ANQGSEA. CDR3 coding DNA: TGCAGCGTTGGAGGTGGTGACGGTCGCACTGAAGCTTTCTTT. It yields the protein CSVGGGDGRTEAFF. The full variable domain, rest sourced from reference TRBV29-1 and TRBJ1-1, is SAVISQKPSRDICQRGTSLTIQCQVDSQVTMMFWYRQQPGQSLTLIATANQGSEATYESGFVIDKFPISRPNLTFSTLTVSNMSPEDSSIYLCSVGGGDGRTEAFFGQGTRLTVV.

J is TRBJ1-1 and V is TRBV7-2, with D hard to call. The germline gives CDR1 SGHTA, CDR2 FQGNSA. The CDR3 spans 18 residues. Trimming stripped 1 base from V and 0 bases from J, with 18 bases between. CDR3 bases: TGTGCCAGCAGCTTAGGACCCCGCGAGAGGTGGATGAACACTGAAGCTTTCTTT. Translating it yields CASSLGPRERWMNTEAFF.